This T cell receptor beta chain was sequenced in a study of T cell changes during pregnancy in multiple sclerosis. The assay was immunoSEQ multiplex PCR, and TCRdb's table has in-frame clones only and misses some. The repertoire has about 97,000 clones, about nine tenths of them found once; the top ten carry 2.5% to 3.5%. The CDR3 runs to 16 residues. CDR1 LGHNA and CDR2 YSLEER come from the germline V gene. V shed 0 bases, J shed 10 bases, and the junction held 10 bases outside the gene matches. The genes are TRBV4-3 and TRBJ2-1, with 9 bases fitting TRBD2. Source: peripheral blood, taken in the second trimester of pregnancy. The source of this sequence is a female donor with multiple sclerosis, enrolled in a pregnancy study. DNA for the CDR3: TGCGCCAGCAGCCAAGATGCGGCGGGAGGGCTCGGAGAGCAGTTCTTC. Its translation: CASSQDAAGGLGEQFF.